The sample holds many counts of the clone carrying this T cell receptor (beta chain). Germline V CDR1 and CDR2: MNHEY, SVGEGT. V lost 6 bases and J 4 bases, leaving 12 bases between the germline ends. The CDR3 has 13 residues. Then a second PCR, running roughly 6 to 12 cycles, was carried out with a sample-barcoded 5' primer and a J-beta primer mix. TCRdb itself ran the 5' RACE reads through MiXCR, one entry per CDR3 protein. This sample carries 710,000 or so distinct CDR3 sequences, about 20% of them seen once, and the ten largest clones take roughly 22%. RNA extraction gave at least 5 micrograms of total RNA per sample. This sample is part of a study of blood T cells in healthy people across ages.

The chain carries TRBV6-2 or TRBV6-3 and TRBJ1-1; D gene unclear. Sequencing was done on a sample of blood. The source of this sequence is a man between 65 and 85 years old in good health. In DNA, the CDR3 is TGTGCCAGCAGCAATCCACCGGCCACTGAAGCTTTCTTT. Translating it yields CASSNPPATEAFF.